This T cell receptor (beta chain) came from a study of blood T cell repertoires in COVID-19. After removal of 6 bases from V and 8 bases from J, the junction contained 8 bases not matched to a gene. The CDR3 length is 13 residues. CDR1 is SNHLY, CDR2 FYNNEI, per germline. Produced via immunoSEQ multiplex PCR; TCRdb's table is partial and in-frame only. The sample has 150,000 to 200,000 clones; about 83% are singletons. The chain links TRBV2 to TRBJ1-2, with 8 bases that match TRBD1. The sequenced material came from peripheral blood. This sequence originates from a woman aged 70 to 79 with COVID-19, enrolled during active disease. The CDR3 loop is CASRPWTGLGYTF. The CDR3 DNA reads TGTGCCAGCAGGCCCTGGACAGGGTTAGGCTACACCTTC.